This T cell receptor beta chain was profiled in a study of B cell selection in AIRE deficiency. Study findings and constraints: Of 3,000 to 4,500 shared Treg TCRbeta sequences, about 32% were healthy-only, approximately 9% patient-only. Shared Treg sequences had shorter CDR3s, biased toward rearrangements with few non-templated insertions. About 31% of healthy-donor shared Treg TCRbeta sequences appeared in patient Tconv cells.

The length of the CDR3 is 14 residues. Germline loops: CDR1 MNHEY, CDR2 SVGAGI. V lost 6 bases and J 8 bases, leaving 17 bases between the germline ends. Regulatory T cells were sorted as CD4+CD25hiCD127low/negative cells. Profiling relied on immunoSEQ multiplex PCR, and the TCRdb table lists in-frame clones only, not all of them. The sample lists 28,000 or so clones; 80% to 95% were seen once. As for this clone: Its antigen is unknown.

This sequence was found in a human donor in good health. Sequenced input: CD4+CD25+ Tregs sorted from PBMCs. The chain employs TRBV6-5 and TRBJ1-5; tentative D call: TRBD1 (5 bases). The CDR3 spells CASSNRDPRKPQHF. CDR3 DNA sequence: TGTGCCAGCAGCAACCGGGACCCTAGAAAGCCCCAGCATTTT.